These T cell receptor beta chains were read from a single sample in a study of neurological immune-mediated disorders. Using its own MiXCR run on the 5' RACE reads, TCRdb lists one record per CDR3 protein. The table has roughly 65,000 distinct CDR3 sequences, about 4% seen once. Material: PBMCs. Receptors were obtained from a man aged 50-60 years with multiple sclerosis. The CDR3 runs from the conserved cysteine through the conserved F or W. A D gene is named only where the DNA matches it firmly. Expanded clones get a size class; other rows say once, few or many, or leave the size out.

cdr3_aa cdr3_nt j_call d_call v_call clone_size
CASSVTTGLSTDTQYF TGTGCCAGCAGCGTTACCACGGGCCTTAGCACAGATACGCAGTATTTT TRBJ2-3 . TRBV7-2 many
CASSLTRDSNQPQHF TGTGCCAGCAGCTTAACCCGGGACAGTAATCAGCCCCAGCATTTT TRBJ1-5 TRBD1 TRBV7-2 many
CASSFNRLAGGTDTQYF TGTGCCAGCAGTTTTAATAGGCTAGCGGGGGGCACAGATACGCAGTATTTT TRBJ2-3 TRBD2 TRBV12-3/TRBV12-4 many
CASTSGDQPQHF TGTGCCAGCACTTCGGGGGATCAGCCCCAGCATTTT TRBJ1-5 . TRBV6-6 many
CSARDIGGLNGEQFF TGCAGTGCTAGAGATATCGGGGGGTTAAACGGTGAGCAGTTCTTC TRBJ2-1 TRBD2 TRBV20-1 .
CSARSGNSNQPQHF TGCAGTGCTAGATCCGGTAATAGCAATCAGCCCCAGCATTTT TRBJ1-5 . TRBV20-1 many
CASSKDGKAADTQYF TGCGCCAGCAGCAAGGACGGGAAGGCGGCAGATACGCAGTATTTT TRBJ2-3 . TRBV5-1 many
CASSFRGSTNEKLFF TGTGCCAGCAGTTTTCGGGGATCAACTAATGAAAAACTGTTTTTT TRBJ1-4 . TRBV12-3/TRBV12-4 many
CASSFTDMDNEQFF TGTGCCAGCAGCTTTACAGATATGGACAATGAGCAGTTCTTC TRBJ2-1 . TRBV11-3 many
CASSHRVGYGYTF TGTGCCAGCAGCCACAGGGTGGGCTATGGCTACACCTTC TRBJ1-2 . TRBV27 many